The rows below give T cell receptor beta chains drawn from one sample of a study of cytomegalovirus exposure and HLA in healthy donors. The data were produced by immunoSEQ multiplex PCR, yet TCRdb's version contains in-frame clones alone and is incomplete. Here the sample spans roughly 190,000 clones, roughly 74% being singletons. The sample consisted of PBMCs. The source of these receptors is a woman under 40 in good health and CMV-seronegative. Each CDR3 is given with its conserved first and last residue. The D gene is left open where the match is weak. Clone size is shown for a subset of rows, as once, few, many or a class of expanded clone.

CDR3aa: CASSLDSLYNEQFF
CDR3nt: TGTGCCAGCAGCTTAGATAGCCTTTACAATGAGCAGTTCTTC
d_gene: .
j_gene: TRBJ2-1
v_gene: TRBV11-2
abundance: few

CDR3aa: CAISESVRGTLSEQYF
CDR3nt: TGTGCCATCAGTGAGTCGGTCAGGGGGACTTTATCTGAGCAGTACTTC
d_gene: .
j_gene: TRBJ2-7
v_gene: TRBV10-3
abundance: .

CDR3aa: CASSFGGRNNSPLHF
CDR3nt: TGTGCCAGCAGCTTTGGGGGCAGGAATAATTCACCCCTCCACTTT
d_gene: .
j_gene: TRBJ1-6
v_gene: TRBV5-6
abundance: few

CDR3aa: CASSPATGDGYTF
CDR3nt: TGTGCCAGCAGCCCAGCAACAGGGGACGGCTACACCTTC
d_gene: TRBD1
j_gene: TRBJ1-2
v_gene: TRBV7-9
abundance: .

CDR3aa: CASSPLGRDRSTITYEQYF
CDR3nt: TGTGCCAGTAGTCCACTCGGCCGGGACAGGTCGACCATAACCTACGAGCAGTACTTC
d_gene: TRBD1
j_gene: TRBJ2-7
v_gene: TRBV19
abundance: .

CDR3aa: CASSSLDWGLGGEQFF
CDR3nt: TGTGCCAGCAGTTCCCTCGACTGGGGCCTAGGTGGGGAGCAGTTCTTC
d_gene: .
j_gene: TRBJ2-1
v_gene: TRBV27
abundance: few

CDR3aa: CASSFKAGGYYEQYF
CDR3nt: TGTGCCAGCAGTTTTAAGGCAGGGGGCTATTACGAGCAGTACTTC
d_gene: TRBD1
j_gene: TRBJ2-7
v_gene: TRBV28
abundance: few

CDR3aa: CASETIRGSDTEAFF
CDR3nt: TGTGCCAGCGAAACCATTCGGGGATCCGACACTGAAGCTTTCTTT
d_gene: .
j_gene: TRBJ1-1
v_gene: TRBV18
abundance: few

CDR3aa: CASRPRTEAYGYTF
CDR3nt: TGTGCCAGCAGACCTAGGACAGAGGCCTATGGCTACACCTTC
d_gene: .
j_gene: TRBJ1-2
v_gene: TRBV6-6
abundance: .

CDR3aa: CASSYTGRAGNTIYF
CDR3nt: TGTGCCAGCAGCTACACAGGGCGGGCGGGAAACACCATATATTTT
d_gene: .
j_gene: TRBJ1-3
v_gene: TRBV13
abundance: .

CDR3aa: CASRLGGFRTSGVQRELFF
CDR3nt: TGTGCCAGCAGACTAGGAGGATTTCGGACTAGCGGGGTACAGCGGGAGCTGTTTTTT
d_gene: TRBD2
j_gene: TRBJ2-2
v_gene: TRBV7-9
abundance: .

CDR3aa: CASSLVGQGNTEAFF
CDR3nt: TGTGCCAGCAGCTTAGTAGGACAGGGGAACACTGAAGCTTTCTTT
d_gene: TRBD1
j_gene: TRBJ1-1
v_gene: TRBV7-9
abundance: few

CDR3aa: CASSETSGRAYNEQFF
CDR3nt: TGTGCCAGCAGTGAAACTAGCGGGAGGGCTTACAATGAGCAGTTCTTC
d_gene: TRBD2
j_gene: TRBJ2-1
v_gene: TRBV2
abundance: few

CDR3aa: CASSSSGQGAPGNTIYF
CDR3nt: TGTGCCAGCAGCTCCTCGGGACAGGGGGCGCCAGGAAACACCATATATTTT
d_gene: TRBD1
j_gene: TRBJ1-3
v_gene: TRBV7-9
abundance: .

CDR3aa: CASSPAGGRWYQFF
CDR3nt: TGTGCCAGCAGCCCAGCGGGGGGCCGTTGGTATCAGTTCTTC
d_gene: TRBD2
j_gene: TRBJ2-1
v_gene: TRBV7-9
abundance: .

CDR3aa: CASLDRADFEQYF
CDR3nt: TGTGCCAGTTTGGACAGGGCTGATTTCGAGCAGTACTTC
d_gene: TRBD1
j_gene: TRBJ2-7
v_gene: TRBV28
abundance: .

CDR3aa: CASSSGQGWNTGELFF
CDR3nt: TGTGCCAGCAGCTCCGGACAGGGTTGGAACACCGGGGAGCTGTTTTTT
d_gene: TRBD1
j_gene: TRBJ2-2
v_gene: TRBV2
abundance: .

CDR3aa: CATSGSQSTDTQYF
CDR3nt: TGTGCCACCAGCGGGAGCCAGTCCACAGATACGCAGTATTTT
d_gene: .
j_gene: TRBJ2-3
v_gene: TRBV15
abundance: .

CDR3aa: CSVDIQGRPTYEQYF
CDR3nt: TGCAGCGTTGATATACAGGGGAGGCCCACCTACGAGCAGTACTTC
d_gene: .
j_gene: TRBJ2-7
v_gene: TRBV29-1
abundance: few

CDR3aa: CASSPVPEQYF
CDR3nt: TGTGCCAGCAGCCCCGTTCCCGAGCAGTACTTC
d_gene: .
j_gene: TRBJ2-7
v_gene: TRBV7-9
abundance: .

CDR3aa: CASSEARQGAATNEKLFF
CDR3nt: TGTGCCAGCAGTGAAGCGCGTCAGGGGGCAGCGACTAATGAAAAACTGTTTTTT
d_gene: TRBD1
j_gene: TRBJ1-4
v_gene: TRBV6-1
abundance: .

CDR3aa: CASSSGQPHQPQHF
CDR3nt: TGTGCCAGCAGTTCGGGACAGCCTCATCAGCCCCAGCATTTT
d_gene: TRBD1
j_gene: TRBJ1-5
v_gene: TRBV28
abundance: .

CDR3aa: CASSSGDRMFLRGEQYF
CDR3nt: TGTGCCAGCAGTTCGGGGGACAGAATGTTTCTAAGGGGCGAGCAGTACTTC
d_gene: .
j_gene: TRBJ2-7
v_gene: TRBV27
abundance: .

CDR3aa: CSVEKPGDTEAFF
CDR3nt: TGCAGCGTTGAAAAACCGGGAGACACTGAAGCTTTCTTT
d_gene: .
j_gene: TRBJ1-1
v_gene: TRBV29-1
abundance: .

CDR3aa: CASSFRDRGDTEAFF
CDR3nt: TGCGCCAGCAGCTTCCGGGACAGGGGGGATACTGAAGCTTTCTTT
d_gene: TRBD1
j_gene: TRBJ1-1
v_gene: TRBV5-1
abundance: .

CDR3aa: CASSLRTSGLEQYF
CDR3nt: TGCGCCAGCAGCTTGAGAACTAGCGGCTTGGAGCAGTACTTC
d_gene: TRBD2
j_gene: TRBJ2-7
v_gene: TRBV5-1
abundance: few

CDR3aa: CASSTSAGAFYEQYF
CDR3nt: TGTGCCAGTAGTACGTCCGCGGGAGCCTTCTACGAGCAGTACTTC
d_gene: TRBD2
j_gene: TRBJ2-7
v_gene: TRBV19
abundance: .

CDR3aa: CASRHGTVAYNSPLHF
CDR3nt: TGTGCCAGTAGGCACGGGACAGTCGCCTATAATTCACCCCTCCACTTT
d_gene: TRBD1
j_gene: TRBJ1-6
v_gene: TRBV19
abundance: few

CDR3aa: CASSLAGGLAGGFGANVLTF
CDR3nt: TGTGCCAGCAGCTTGGCTGGCGGACTAGCGGGAGGATTTGGGGCCAACGTCCTGACTTTC
d_gene: TRBD2
j_gene: TRBJ2-6
v_gene: TRBV5-4
abundance: .

CDR3aa: CASSDSSRDRGDQETQYF
CDR3nt: TGTGCCAGCAGTGACTCGAGTCGGGACAGGGGGGACCAAGAGACCCAGTACTTC
d_gene: TRBD1
j_gene: TRBJ2-5
v_gene: TRBV6-4
abundance: .

CDR3aa: CASSVVGADEQYF
CDR3nt: TGTGCCAGCAGCGTAGTAGGGGCCGACGAGCAGTACTTC
d_gene: .
j_gene: TRBJ2-7
v_gene: TRBV9
abundance: .

CDR3aa: CASGPGQGPNEQFF
CDR3nt: TGTGCTAGTGGTCCGGGACAGGGCCCCAATGAGCAGTTCTTC
d_gene: TRBD1
j_gene: TRBJ2-1
v_gene: TRBV12-5
abundance: few

CDR3aa: CASSIVGAYEQYF
CDR3nt: TGTGCCAGTAGTATCGTGGGAGCCTACGAGCAGTACTTC
d_gene: .
j_gene: TRBJ2-7
v_gene: TRBV19
abundance: .

CDR3aa: CASSPRQMNTEAFF
CDR3nt: TGCGCCAGCAGCCCCCGACAGATGAACACTGAAGCTTTCTTT
d_gene: .
j_gene: TRBJ1-1
v_gene: TRBV5-1
abundance: .

CDR3aa: CASSGGQGRSEQYF
CDR3nt: TGTGCCAGCAGCGGGGGACAGGGACGCTCCGAGCAGTACTTC
d_gene: TRBD1
j_gene: TRBJ2-7
v_gene: TRBV5-4
abundance: .

CDR3aa: CASLEGARGLGSNQPQHF
CDR3nt: TGTGCCTCCCTGGAGGGGGCGCGGGGACTCGGCTCCAATCAGCCCCAGCATTTT
d_gene: TRBD1
j_gene: TRBJ1-5
v_gene: TRBV7-8
abundance: few

CDR3aa: CATGGFSGNTIYF
CDR3nt: TGTGCCACGGGGGGTTTCTCTGGAAACACCATATATTTT
d_gene: .
j_gene: TRBJ1-3
v_gene: TRBV15
abundance: .

CDR3aa: CASSEPPPANTEAFF
CDR3nt: TGTGCCAGCAGCGAGCCACCCCCTGCGAACACTGAAGCTTTCTTT
d_gene: .
j_gene: TRBJ1-1
v_gene: TRBV11-2
abundance: .

CDR3aa: CASSPQGVAYNEQFF
CDR3nt: TGTGCCAGCAGCCCACAGGGAGTTGCCTACAATGAGCAGTTCTTC
d_gene: .
j_gene: TRBJ2-1
v_gene: TRBV7-2
abundance: .

CDR3aa: CASSSQRNTEAFF
CDR3nt: TGTGCCAGCAGCTCTCAGCGGAACACTGAAGCTTTCTTT
d_gene: .
j_gene: TRBJ1-1
v_gene: TRBV6-6
abundance: .